Following are 17 T cell receptor beta chains from one sample sequenced in a study of blood T cell repertoires in COVID-19. Profiling relied on immunoSEQ multiplex PCR, and the TCRdb table lists in-frame clones only, not all of them. The top ten clones hold about 7% of a sample with about 190,000 clones, about 89% of them seen once. The specimen was peripheral blood. These receptors were collected from a man aged 35-49 years with acute or convalescent COVID-19.

Only one count was recorded for this clone. V and J are TRBV3-1 (or the pseudogene TRBV3-2) and TRBJ1-2; no clear D. The CDR3 length is 15 residues. CDR1 is LGHDT, CDR2 YNNKEL, per germline (reference sequence). Trimming took 1 base from V and 7 from J, leaving 16 bases between them. The CDR3 spells CASSQGITVLSGYTF. The CDR3 nucleotides read TGTGCCAGCAGCCAAGGAATCACAGTTCTAAGTGGCTACACCTTC.

The chain carries TRBV19 and TRBJ2-3; maybe TRBD2 (6 bases). The V end lost 4 bases, the J end lost 1 base, and 12 bases lay between the germline ends. The CDR3 runs to 15 residues. CDR1 and CDR2 from the germline V gene are LNHDA and SQIVND (reference sequence). CDR3 sequence reads: CASSNLGGGTDTQYF. CDR3 nucleotides: TGTGCCAGTAGTAACCTAGGAGGGGGCACAGATACGCAGTATTTT.

The chain recombines TRBV6-4 with TRBJ2-3; D ambiguous. Germline values: CDR1 MRHNA, CDR2 SNTAGT. CDR3 length equals 13 residues. V was pared by 6 bases and J by 5 bases, with 12 bases between. The CDR3 DNA sequence: TGTGCCAGCAGCCTAGAGAGAGAAGATACGCAGTATTTT. Residues: CASSLEREDTQYF.

The chain has TRBV7-2 and TRBJ1-1, with D tentatively TRBD1 (6 bases). The CDR3 is 14 amino acids. From germline, CDR1 is SGHTA and CDR2 FQGNSA. V was pared by 6 bases and J by 4 bases, with 15 bases between. Here the CDR3 DNA reads TGTGCCAGCAGTATGGGGGGGGCAGGCACTGAAGCTTTCTTT. This sequence encodes CASSMGGAGTEAFF.

The chain carries TRBV5-6 and TRBJ2-5, with a tentative D call TRBD1 (5 bases). CDR1 is SGHDT, CDR2 YYEEEE, per germline. This CDR3 region has 15 residues. Trimming took 7 bases from V and 5 from J, leaving 21 bases between them. CDR3 loop: CASHKTEQGSETQYF. CDR3 nucleotide sequence: TGTGCCAGCCACAAGACTGAGCAGGGCTCGGAGACCCAGTACTTC.

The J gene is TRBJ1-5, the V gene TRBV6-1, with D possibly matching TRBD1 (6 bases). Germline loops: CDR1 MNHNS, CDR2 SASEGT. V lost 3 bases and J 2 bases, leaving 23 bases between the germline ends. The CDR3 extends over 19 amino acids. The CDR3, as DNA: TGTGCCAGCAGTGAGGGTACAGGGAGAGTTGGTATAGGCAATCAGCCCCAGCATTTT. Amino acid sequence: CASSEGTGRVGIGNQPQHF.

This clone appeared a few times. The CDR3 DNA is TGTGCCAGCAGCTTAACAGGTCTGACTGAAGCTTTCTTT. As protein: CASSLTGLTEAFF. The V call is TRBV7-8, the J call TRBJ1-1; D is possibly TRBD1 (5 bases). V lost 2 bases, J lost 5 bases, and 9 bases lay in between. Germline V CDR1 and CDR2: SGHVS, FQNEAQ. This CDR3 region has 13 residues.

The chain carries TRBV18 and TRBJ2-1; 11 bases line up with TRBD1. CDR3 size: 16 residues. V was pared by 0 bases and J by 10 bases, with 8 bases of the junction left unmatched. From germline, CDR1 is KGHSH and CDR2 LQKENI. Here the CDR3 reads CASSPPGQGETVEQFF. CDR3 nucleotides: TGTGCCAGCTCACCACCGGGACAGGGGGAAACAGTAGAGCAGTTCTTC. The entire variable domain, with the rest obtained from reference TRBV18 and TRBJ2-1, is as follows: NAGVMQNPRHLVRRRGQEARLRCSPMKGHSHVYWYRQLPEEGLKFMVYLQKENIIDESGMPKERFSAEFPKEGPSILRIQQVVRGDSAAYFCASSPPGQGETVEQFFGPGTRLTVL.

J is TRBJ1-2 and V is TRBV30, with D tentatively TRBD1 (5 bases). V was trimmed by 2 bases and J by 6 bases, leaving 13 bases between them. There are 13 residues in the CDR3. Germline V CDR1 and CDR2: GTSNPN, SVGIG (reference sequence). The CDR3 nucleotides are TGTGCCTGGAGTCCCGGGAGGGGCGATGGCTACACCTTC. Its translation: CAWSPGRGDGYTF. The full variable domain, in which reference TRBV30 and TRBJ1-2 provide the parts outside the CDR3, is SQTIHQWPATLVQPVGSPLSLECTVEGTSNPNLYWYRQAAGRGLQLLFYSVGIGQISSEVPQNLSASRPQDRQFILSSKKLLLSDSGFYLCAWSPGRGDGYTFGSGTRLTVV.

The CDR3 loop is CASTPKASGGYEQYF. The DNA of the CDR3 is TGTGCCAGTACCCCAAAGGCCTCAGGGGGCTATGAGCAGTACTTC. The chain employs TRBV19 and TRBJ2-7; 8 bases are a match to TRBD1. The CDR3 has 15 residues. Germline loops: CDR1 LNHDA, CDR2 SQIVND (reference sequence). The V and J ends lost 7 bases and 7 bases, in that order; junction bases with no gene match: 15.

Here the CDR3 reads CASSLRQGDSPLHF. The CDR3 region has the DNA TGCGCCAGCAGCTTGCGACAGGGAGATTCACCCCTCCACTTT. The genes are TRBV5-1 and TRBJ1-6; TRBD1 aligns across 7 bases. V lost 1 base and J lost 8; bases outside the gene matches: 3. Per the germline V gene, CDR1 is SGHRS and CDR2 is YFSETQ. The CDR3 totals 14 residues.

The chain has TRBV21-1 and TRBJ2-7; the DNA was not used to check the table's D call, TRBD1. TRBV21-1 is a listed pseudogene. This CDR3 spans 14 amino acids. In DNA form, the CDR3 reads TGTGCCAGCAGCAGCCGGGACAGGGGATTCGAGCAGTACTTC. Translating gives CASSSRDRGFEQYF.

This clone was seen a handful of times. The V call is TRBV6-1, the J call TRBJ1-6; no reliable D call. The germline V and J ends were trimmed by 1 base and 9 bases, with 7 bases remaining between them. The germline CDR1 and CDR2 sequences are MNHNS and SASEGT. This CDR3 has 13 amino acids. CDR3 amino acids: CASSEDFLSPLHF. As DNA, the CDR3 is TGTGCCAGCAGTGAAGATTTTCTTTCACCCCTCCACTTT.

The chain joins TRBV5-1 to TRBJ2-5; TRBD2 matches at 7 bases. CDR1 SGHRS and CDR2 YFSETQ come from the germline V gene. The junction had 8 bases not matched to a gene; V was cut back by 3 bases and J by 6 bases. The CDR3 covers 14 residues. The CDR3 nucleotides are TGCGCCAGCAGCTCGCAGACTAGCAGCCAGACCCAGTACTTC. It translates to CASSSQTSSQTQYF.

This clone was seen only once. V and J are TRBV9 and TRBJ1-4; a weak D match, TRBD1 (5 bases). Germline loops: CDR1 SGDLS, CDR2 YYNGEE. This CDR3 spans 15 amino acids. Between the trimmed V and J ends, which lost 2 bases and 8 bases, there was a span of 16 bases. The CDR3 protein is CASSVGAGSGEKLFF. The CDR3 bases are TGTGCCAGCAGCGTTGGGGCAGGGTCAGGGGAAAAACTGTTTTTT.

J is TRBJ1-3 and V is TRBV19; 9 nucleotides match TRBD1. The V gene's germline CDR1 is LNHDA and CDR2 SQIVND (reference sequence). CDR3 length: 14 residues. J lost 5 bases, V lost 5 bases, and 4 bases had no gene match. The CDR3 coding sequence is TGTGCCAGTAGTGCCGACAGGGGGAGAAACACCATATATTTT. Translated: CASSADRGRNTIYF.

The chain links TRBV5-6 to TRBJ1-5; unclear D gene. The CDR3 covers 11 residues. V was shortened by 3 bases and J by 11 bases, with 9 bases between the two germline ends. Germline lookup yields CDR1 SGHDT and CDR2 YYEEEE. The CDR3 protein is CASSSGGAQHF. CDR3 nucleotides: TGTGCCAGCAGCTCCGGTGGTGCCCAGCATTTT.